This entry concerns a single TCR beta chain. The antigen is undetermined. This specimen comes from a study of cytomegalovirus exposure and HLA in healthy donors. Findings and caveats of the study: The study listed under 200 cytomegalovirus-associated TCR beta chains. In the analysis, some V segments, TRBV6-2 and TRBV6-3 included, were excluded as indistinguishable. Prior analysis indicated that the majority of TCR beta V segments exhibited productivity approximately 87% or approximately 30% of the time.

In the PCR, 60 Vbeta and 13 Jbeta primers were used. Sequencing was performed with immunoSEQ multiplex PCR; in TCRdb, only in-frame clones are kept and a portion is missing. The data hold about 190,000 clones, with roughly 80% observed a single time. The V gene's germline CDR1 is SGHRS and CDR2 YFSETQ. CDR3 size: 14 residues. V lost 3 bases and J 5 bases, leaving 12 bases between the germline ends. The sequencing sample was made of PBMCs. The chain recombines TRBV5-1 with TRBJ2-1; TRBD2 might be the D (5 bases). This TCR came from a woman aged 30 to 39 in good health and CMV-seropositive. The DNA of the CDR3 is TGCGCCAGCAGCTCGATAGCGACAAACAATGAGCAGTTCTTC. Its protein product is CASSSIATNNEQFF. The variable domain in full, with the rest retrieved from reference TRBV5-1 and TRBJ2-1, is KAGVTQTPRYLIKTRGQQVTLSCSPISGHRSVSWYQQTPGQGLQFLFEYFSETQRNKGNFPGRFSGRQFSNSRSEMNVSTLELGDSALYLCASSSIATNNEQFFGPGTRLTVL.